Detailed here is one T cell receptor (beta chain). The sample comes from a study of blood T cell repertoires in COVID-19. Study overall: Samples representing acute and convalescent COVID-19 were sourced from the United States, Italy and Spain. Sources were T cells, B-cell-depleted T cells, or PBMCs; the material itself was cDNA or gDNA.

Germline V gene sequence: CDR1 SGHTA, CDR2 FQGTGA. The V and J ends lost 2 bases and 5 bases respectively, with 10 bases between them. The CDR3 contains 14 residues. In the authors' methods: The authors estimated nucleated cell counts from reference gene primer amplification. Libraries were prepared by immunoSEQ multiplex PCR; TCRdb keeps only in-frame clonotypes and omits some of them. V and J calls and clone size come straight from that table; D and trimming were deduced from the DNA. The data contain about 130,000 clones, 80% to 90% of them singletons. While infection was still active, Seattle patients were enrolled and then followed longitudinally.

The sequenced material came from peripheral blood. The rearrangement uses TRBV7-3 and TRBJ1-5; D possibly corresponds to TRBD1 (6 bases). The sequence was obtained from a man aged 55 to 70 with COVID-19, enrolled during active disease. The CDR3 nucleotides are TGTGCCAGCAGCTTAGGGGGCTCGGATCAGCCCCAGCATTTT. This sequence encodes CASSLGGSDQPQHF.